This entry lists 5 T cell receptor beta chains sequenced from one sample in a study of cytomegalovirus exposure and HLA in healthy donors. The study ran its PCR with 60 Vbeta and 13 Jbeta primers. Repertoires were generated with immunoSEQ multiplex PCR, while TCRdb's copy carries only in-frame clones and drops some. The table lists just over 150,000 clones, 86% of them singletons, with roughly 1.8% in the top ten. Sequencing used PBMCs. The receptors come from a woman aged 18-29 years in good health and CMV-seronegative.

The chain joins TRBV28 to TRBJ2-7; TRBD1 might be the D (5 bases). The CDR3 is made up of 12 amino acids. Per the germline V gene, CDR1 is MDHEN and CDR2 is SYDVKM. V lost 5 bases and J lost 6, with 11 bases in between. CDR3 sequence (DNA): TGTGCCAGCAGTGTGCAGGGTACCGAGCAGTACTTC. Its protein is CASSVQGTEQYF. The whole variable domain, remainder taken from reference TRBV28 and TRBJ2-7, is DVKVTQSSRYLVKRTGEKVFLECVQDMDHENMFWYRQDPGLGLRLIYFSYDVKMKEKGDIPEGYSVSREKKERFSLILESASTNQTSMYLCASSVQGTEQYFGPGTRLTVT.

The CDR3 spells CASRRSGGWGEKLFF. The CDR3, as DNA: TGTGCCAGCAGAAGATCAGGGGGGTGGGGTGAAAAACTGTTTTTT. This sequence joins TRBV6-1 and TRBJ1-4; TRBD1 aligns across 7 bases. There are 15 residues in the CDR3. V shed 6 bases and J 7 bases; nucleotides not matched to a gene: 11. In germline, CDR1 is MNHNS, CDR2 SASEGT.

The genes are TRBV21-1 and TRBJ2-3; the tabulated D call, TRBD2, remains unverified against the DNA. TRBV21-1 is classified as a pseudogene. This CDR3 is built from 22 residues. The CDR3, as DNA: TGTGCCAGCAGCATTCCAAATTGGGGGGGGACTAGCGGGAGGGCCAGTCCAGATACGCAGTATTTT. As protein: CASSIPNWGGTSGRASPDTQYF.

V gene TRBV10-2 combines with J gene TRBJ2-7, with TRBD2 identical over 11 bases. The CDR3 length is 15 residues. The V gene end was trimmed by 10 bases and the J gene end by 2 bases; junction bases not matched to a gene: 10. Germline values: CDR1 WSHSY, CDR2 SAAADI. This CDR3 is CATMPGLAGPYEQYF. CDR3 coding DNA: TGCGCCACCATGCCCGGACTAGCGGGCCCCTACGAGCAGTACTTC.

The V and J genes are TRBV6-1 and TRBJ1-2; no clear D. Trimming removed 5 bases at V and 5 bases at J, with 12 bases between. This CDR3 has 13 residues. The germline V gene encodes CDR1 MNHNS and CDR2 SASEGT. For the CDR3, the DNA is TGTGCCAGCAGTCCCTCCCTATCTTATGGCTACACCTTC. This sequence encodes CASSPSLSYGYTF.